The 3 T cell receptor beta chains below come from one sample, sequenced in a study of blood T cells in healthy people across ages. A second PCR, run for roughly 7 to 11 cycles, used a sample-barcoded 5' primer plus a J-beta primer mix. TCRdb independently ran MiXCR on the 5' RACE reads; one entry per CDR3 protein. Here the sample spans about 830,000 distinct CDR3 sequences, approximately 59% being singletons. The sequencing sample was made of blood. The receptors derive from a man aged 25-45 years in good health.

This clonotype was observed once. The CDR3 DNA is TGTGCCAGCCATCGACAGCTCCCCCTAGGCTATGGCTACACCTTC. Translation: CASHRQLPLGYGYTF. The chain recombines TRBV7-3 with TRBJ1-2; tentative D call: TRBD1 (5 bases). The CDR3 runs 15 residues. CDR1 is SGHTA and CDR2 is FQGTGA in the germline V gene. V was trimmed by 8 bases and J by 4 bases, leaving 20 bases between them.

Note on this clonotype: One base separates it from a far larger clone, so it is likely a read error. The gene calls are TRBV9 and TRBJ1-1; perhaps TRBD1 as D (6 bases). CDR3 size: 13 residues. In germline, CDR1 is SGDLS, CDR2 YYNGEE. Trimming left V 0 bases short and J 3 bases short, with 6 bases between. CDR3 nucleotide sequence: TGTGCCAGCAGCGTAGGGGGGCACACTGAAGCTTTCTTT. Its translation is CASSVGGHTEAFF.

The chain carries TRBV5-1 and TRBJ2-5; 9 bases fit TRBD2. J lost 1 base, V lost 0 bases, and 4 bases had no gene match. The germline V gene has CDR1 SGHRS and CDR2 YFSETQ. The CDR3 is made up of 16 amino acids. The CDR3 here is CASSLVLAGTQETQYF. Written as DNA, the CDR3 is TGCGCCAGCAGCTTGGTTCTAGCGGGGACCCAAGAGACCCAGTACTTC. The complete variable domain, with remaining parts taken from reference TRBV5-1 and TRBJ2-5, reads KAGVTQTPRYLIKTRGQQVTLSCSPISGHRSVSWYQQTPGQGLQFLFEYFSETQRNKGNFPGRFSGRQFSNSRSEMNVSTLELGDSALYLCASSLVLAGTQETQYFGPGTRLLVL.